The rows below give T cell receptor beta chains drawn from one sample of a study of blood T cell repertoires in COVID-19. Method: immunoSEQ multiplex PCR; TCRdb's copy keeps in-frame clones and lacks some. Of 100,000 or so clones in the sample, 85% were seen once. Sequencing input: peripheral blood. The receptors originated from a woman aged 70-85 years with active or convalescent COVID-19. CDR3s include the opening cysteine and the closing phenylalanine or tryptophan. The D gene is left open where the match is weak. The size entry is marked missing in some rows and otherwise reads once, few, many or a size class.

clone_size j_call d_call v_call cdr3_nt cdr3_aa
- TRBJ2-1 - TRBV24-1 TGTGCCACCAGTGATTTGTGGCGGGTTGAGCAGTTCTTC CATSDLWRVEQFF
- TRBJ2-7 - TRBV27 TGTGCCAGCAAGGGGTCCTACGAGCAGTACTTC CASKGSYEQYF
- TRBJ1-3 - TRBV2 TGTGCCAGCAGTGAGCTGGGCGGGATTGGAAACACCATATATTTT CASSELGGIGNTIYF
- TRBJ1-3 - TRBV2 TGTGCCAGCAGTCGGGGGACCTCTGGAAACACCATATATTTT CASSRGTSGNTIYF
- TRBJ1-1 - TRBV6-6 TGTGCCAGCAGTTACCAGGGTAACACTGAAGCTTTCTTT CASSYQGNTEAFF
- TRBJ1-1 - TRBV1 TGCACCAGCAGCCAATTTGGCAGGGTCCGGGGGACTGAAGCTTTCTTT CTSSQFGRVRGTEAFF
- TRBJ1-3 TRBD1 TRBV7-9 TGTGCCAGCAGCTCCGACAGGGGCTCTGGAAACACCATATATTTT CASSSDRGSGNTIYF
- TRBJ2-7 - TRBV19 TGTGCCAGTAGTGACAGAGGTTACGAGCAGTACTTC CASSDRGYEQYF
- TRBJ1-1 - TRBV19 TGTGCCAGTAGTATCAGAATTTCTGTGAACACTGAAGCTTTCTTT CASSIRISVNTEAFF
- TRBJ2-7 TRBD2 TRBV2 TGTGCCAGTAGAGGGGAGGGGAGTCGCGAGCAGTACTTC CASRGEGSREQYF
- TRBJ1-6 TRBD1 TRBV11-2 TGTGCCAGCAGCACTACAGAGACAGGGCTGAATTCACCCCTCCACTTT CASSTTETGLNSPLHF
- TRBJ1-2 TRBD1 TRBV29-1 TGCAGCGCCGGACAGGGGGCAGATAACTATGGCTACACCTTC CSAGQGADNYGYTF
- TRBJ2-3 TRBD2 TRBV5-4 TGTGCCAGCAGCTTGACTAGCGGGGGGGATTGGGATACGCAGTATTTT CASSLTSGGDWDTQYF
- TRBJ1-2 - TRBV7-2 TGTGCCAGCAGCTTAGTCAGCTATGGCTACACCTTC CASSLVSYGYTF
- TRBJ2-3 - TRBV4-3 TGCGCCAGCAGCCATGGGACTCAAGATACGCAGTATTTT CASSHGTQDTQYF
- TRBJ1-1 - TRBV6-2/TRBV6-3 TGTGCCAGCAGTTACTTCCGGGGTACTGAAGCTTTCTTT CASSYFRGTEAFF
- TRBJ2-3 TRBD2 TRBV6-2/TRBV6-3 TGTGCCAGCAGTTACCCGGGACTAGCGTACACAGATACGCAGTATTTT CASSYPGLAYTDTQYF
- TRBJ2-2 - TRBV28 TGTGCCAGCAGATTTCCCCTCACCGGGGAGCTGTTTTTT CASRFPLTGELFF
- TRBJ1-1 TRBD1 TRBV5-1 TGCGCCAGCAGTGACAATAAACAGGGGGCCACTGAAGCTTTCTTT CASSDNKQGATEAFF
- TRBJ1-5 - TRBV21-1 TGTGCCAGCAGCAGTACAGGGTCCAATCAGCCCCAGCATTTT CASSSTGSNQPQHF
- TRBJ2-1 - TRBV18 TGTGCCAGCTCATTCTCAAGACAGGTAGCATCCTACAATGAGCAGTTCTTC CASSFSRQVASYNEQFF
few TRBJ2-7 - TRBV30 TGTGCCTGGAGTGCGGGAGTCTACGAGCAGTACTTC CAWSAGVYEQYF
- TRBJ2-2 - TRBV27 TGTGCCAGCAGTACAGGGAGGGCCGGGGAGCTGTTTTTT CASSTGRAGELFF
- TRBJ2-2 TRBD1 TRBV10-3 TGTGCCATCGGTGGAGACAGGGGATTCACCGGGGAGCTGTTTTTT CAIGGDRGFTGELFF
- TRBJ1-2 TRBD1 TRBV19 TGTGCCAGCAACTTCGGGACAGGGGACGGCTACACCTTC CASNFGTGDGYTF
once TRBJ2-3 TRBD1 TRBV24-1 TGTGCCACCAGTGACCCGGGACAGAAGACAGATACGCAGTATTTT CATSDPGQKTDTQYF
- TRBJ2-3 TRBD2 TRBV7-9 TGTGCCAGCAGCTCTCTAGCGGGGGGGCCGATAGATACGCAGTATTTT CASSSLAGGPIDTQYF
- TRBJ1-2 - TRBV9 TGTGCCAGCAGCCCTAGAGGGCTAGACGGCTACACCTTC CASSPRGLDGYTF
- TRBJ2-1 TRBD2 TRBV24-1 TGTGCCACCAGTGGTCCGGGACTAGCGTTTTTAAATGAGCAGTTCTTC CATSGPGLAFLNEQFF
- TRBJ1-3 - TRBV18 TGTGCCAGCTCACCATCGGGGGCTGGAAACACCATATATTTT CASSPSGAGNTIYF
- TRBJ2-7 TRBD1 TRBV28 TGTGCCAGCACTTCCACAGGGGGCGTTTCCTACGAGCAGTACTTC CASTSTGGVSYEQYF
- TRBJ2-4 - TRBV28 TGTGCCAGCACTCCTCGGGGGGCAGCCCTGGAGAACATTCAGTACTTC CASTPRGAALENIQYF